The clone carrying this T cell receptor (beta chain) was counted a few times. The germline V gene has CDR1 SGHRS and CDR2 YFSETQ. The CDR3 loop spans 13 amino acids. Trimming pared 0 bases from V and 6 bases from J, leaving 7 bases between. MiXCR was run by TCRdb on the RACE reads, yielding one entry per CDR3 protein. The profile shows some 190,000 distinct CDR3 sequences, under 25% of them singletons. Regarding time point: patch test 1, 2 weeks after DPC sensitization. Noted treatment: therapeutic diphenylcyclopropenone sensitization with weekly scalp DPC. This sample is drawn from a study of human T cells and chemical hapten exposure.

The sequencing used whole blood, collected in connection with sensitization to the hapten diphenylcyclopropenone (DPC). The chain combines TRBV5-1 with TRBJ2-1; D is unclear. The TCR originated in a woman between 45 and 65 years old with alopecia areata. Some clones in this sample may be carry-over from other donors' samples. CDR3 protein: CASSLGALNEQFF. DNA for the CDR3: TGCGCCAGCAGCTTGGGGGCCCTCAATGAGCAGTTCTTC.